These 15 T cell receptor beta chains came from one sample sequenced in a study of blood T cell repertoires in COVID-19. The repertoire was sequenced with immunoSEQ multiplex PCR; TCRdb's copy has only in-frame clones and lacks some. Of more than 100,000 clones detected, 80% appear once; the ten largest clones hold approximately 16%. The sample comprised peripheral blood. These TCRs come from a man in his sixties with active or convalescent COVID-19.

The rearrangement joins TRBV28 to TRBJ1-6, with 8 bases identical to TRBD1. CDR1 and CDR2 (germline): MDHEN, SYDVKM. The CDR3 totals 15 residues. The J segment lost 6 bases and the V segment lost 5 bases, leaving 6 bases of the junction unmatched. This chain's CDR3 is CASSPTDRVNSPLHF. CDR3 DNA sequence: TGTGCCAGCAGTCCCACGGACAGGGTTAATTCACCCCTCCACTTT.

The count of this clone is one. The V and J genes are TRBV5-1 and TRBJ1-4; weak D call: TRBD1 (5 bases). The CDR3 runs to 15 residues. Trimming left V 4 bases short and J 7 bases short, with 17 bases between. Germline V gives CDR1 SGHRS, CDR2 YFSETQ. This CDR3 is CASSDVTDGGEKLFF. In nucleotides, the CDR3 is TGCGCCAGCAGCGACGTGACAGACGGGGGTGAAAAACTGTTTTTT.

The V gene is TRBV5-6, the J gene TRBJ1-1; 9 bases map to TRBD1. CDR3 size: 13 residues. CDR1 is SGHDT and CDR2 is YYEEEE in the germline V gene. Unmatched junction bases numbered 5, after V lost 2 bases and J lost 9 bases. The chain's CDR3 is CASSLLGQGKAFF. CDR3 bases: TGTGCCAGCAGCTTATTGGGACAGGGTAAAGCTTTCTTT.

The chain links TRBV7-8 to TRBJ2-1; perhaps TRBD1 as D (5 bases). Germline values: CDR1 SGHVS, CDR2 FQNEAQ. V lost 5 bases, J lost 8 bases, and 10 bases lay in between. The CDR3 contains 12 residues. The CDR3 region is CASSIQVHEQFF. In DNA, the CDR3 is TGTGCCAGCAGCATACAGGTCCATGAGCAGTTCTTC.

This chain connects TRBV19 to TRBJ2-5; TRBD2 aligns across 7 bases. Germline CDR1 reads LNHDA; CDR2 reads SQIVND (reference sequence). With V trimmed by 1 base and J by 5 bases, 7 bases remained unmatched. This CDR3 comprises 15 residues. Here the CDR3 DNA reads TGTGCCAGTAGTATAGGCGGGGGAGTCCGGGAGACCCAGTACTTC. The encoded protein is CASSIGGGVRETQYF.

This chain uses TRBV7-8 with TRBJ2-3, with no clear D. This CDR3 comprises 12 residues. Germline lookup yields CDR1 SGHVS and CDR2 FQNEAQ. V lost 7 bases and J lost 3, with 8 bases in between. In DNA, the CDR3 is TGTGCCAGCATTGGCAGGACAGATACGCAGTATTTT. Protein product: CASIGRTDTQYF. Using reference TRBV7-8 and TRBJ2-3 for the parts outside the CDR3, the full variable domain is GAGVSQSPRYKVAKRGQDVALRCDPISGHVSLFWYQQALGQGPEFLTYFQNEAQLDKSGLPSDRFFAERPEGSVSTLKIQRTQQEDSAVYLCASIGRTDTQYFGPGTRLTVL.

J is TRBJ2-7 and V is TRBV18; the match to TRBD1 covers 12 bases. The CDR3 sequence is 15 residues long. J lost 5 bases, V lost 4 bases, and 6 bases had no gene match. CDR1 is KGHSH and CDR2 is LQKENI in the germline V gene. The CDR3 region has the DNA TGTGCCAGCTCACTCACCGGGACAGGGGGCGACGAGCAGTACTTC. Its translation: CASSLTGTGGDEQYF. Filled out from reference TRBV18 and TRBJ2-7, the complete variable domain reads NAGVMQNPRHLVRRRGQEARLRCSPMKGHSHVYWYRQLPEEGLKFMVYLQKENIIDESGMPKERFSAEFPKEGPSILRIQQVVRGDSAAYFCASSLTGTGGDEQYFGPGTRLTVT.

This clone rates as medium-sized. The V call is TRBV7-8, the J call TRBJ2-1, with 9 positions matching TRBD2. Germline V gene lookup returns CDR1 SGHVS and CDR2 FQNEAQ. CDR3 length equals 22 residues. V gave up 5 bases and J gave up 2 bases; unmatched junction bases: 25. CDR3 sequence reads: CASSHPLAGPGEAGGPYNEQFF. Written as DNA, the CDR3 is TGTGCCAGCAGCCACCCTTTGGCGGGCCCCGGGGAAGCGGGAGGTCCCTACAATGAGCAGTTCTTC.

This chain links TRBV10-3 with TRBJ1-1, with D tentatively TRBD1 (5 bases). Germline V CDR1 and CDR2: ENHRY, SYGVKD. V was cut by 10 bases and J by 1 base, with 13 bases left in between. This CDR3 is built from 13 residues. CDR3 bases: TGTGCCACGTCGACAGCTACGAACACTGAAGCTTTCTTT. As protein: CATSTATNTEAFF.

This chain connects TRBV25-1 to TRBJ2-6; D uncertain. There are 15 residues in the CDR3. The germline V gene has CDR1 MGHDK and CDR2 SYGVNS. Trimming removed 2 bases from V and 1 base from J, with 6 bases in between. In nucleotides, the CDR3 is TGTGCCAGCAGTGAACCAGGTTCTGGGGCCAACGTCCTGACTTTC. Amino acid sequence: CASSEPGSGANVLTF.

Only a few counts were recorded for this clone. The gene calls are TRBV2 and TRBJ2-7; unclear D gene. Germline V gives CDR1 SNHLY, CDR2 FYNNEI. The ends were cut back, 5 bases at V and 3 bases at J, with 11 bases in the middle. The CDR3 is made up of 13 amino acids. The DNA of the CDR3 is TGTGCCAGCAGTAGAGGTCTGGGCTACGAGCAGTACTTC. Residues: CASSRGLGYEQYF.

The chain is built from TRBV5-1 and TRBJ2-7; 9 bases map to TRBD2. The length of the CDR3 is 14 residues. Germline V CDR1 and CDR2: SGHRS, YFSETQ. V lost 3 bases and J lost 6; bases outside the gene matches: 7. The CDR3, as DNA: TGCGCCAGCAGCTACGGCGGGAGGGCCGGCGAGCAGTACTTC. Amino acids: CASSYGGRAGEQYF.

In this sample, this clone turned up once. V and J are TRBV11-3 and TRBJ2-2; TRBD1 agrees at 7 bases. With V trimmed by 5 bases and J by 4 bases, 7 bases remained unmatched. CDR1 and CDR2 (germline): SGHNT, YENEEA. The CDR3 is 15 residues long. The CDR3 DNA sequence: TGTGCCAGCAGCCCTTGGACAGGTGGCACCGGGGAGCTGTTTTTT. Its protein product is CASSPWTGGTGELFF.

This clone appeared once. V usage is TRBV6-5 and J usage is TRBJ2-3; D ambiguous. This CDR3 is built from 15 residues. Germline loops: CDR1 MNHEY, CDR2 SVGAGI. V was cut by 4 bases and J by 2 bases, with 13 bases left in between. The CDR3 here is CASSSRLENTDTQYF. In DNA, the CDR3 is TGTGCCAGCAGTTCCCGCCTGGAGAACACAGATACGCAGTATTTT.

CDR3 region: CASSLIVGAEAFF. The DNA for the CDR3 is TGCGCCAGCAGCTTAATAGTCGGGGCTGAAGCTTTCTTT. The J gene is TRBJ1-1, the V gene TRBV5-1; D not resolved. In germline, CDR1 is SGHRS, CDR2 YFSETQ. The CDR3 has 13 residues. V was pared by 2 bases and J by 6 bases, with 11 bases between.